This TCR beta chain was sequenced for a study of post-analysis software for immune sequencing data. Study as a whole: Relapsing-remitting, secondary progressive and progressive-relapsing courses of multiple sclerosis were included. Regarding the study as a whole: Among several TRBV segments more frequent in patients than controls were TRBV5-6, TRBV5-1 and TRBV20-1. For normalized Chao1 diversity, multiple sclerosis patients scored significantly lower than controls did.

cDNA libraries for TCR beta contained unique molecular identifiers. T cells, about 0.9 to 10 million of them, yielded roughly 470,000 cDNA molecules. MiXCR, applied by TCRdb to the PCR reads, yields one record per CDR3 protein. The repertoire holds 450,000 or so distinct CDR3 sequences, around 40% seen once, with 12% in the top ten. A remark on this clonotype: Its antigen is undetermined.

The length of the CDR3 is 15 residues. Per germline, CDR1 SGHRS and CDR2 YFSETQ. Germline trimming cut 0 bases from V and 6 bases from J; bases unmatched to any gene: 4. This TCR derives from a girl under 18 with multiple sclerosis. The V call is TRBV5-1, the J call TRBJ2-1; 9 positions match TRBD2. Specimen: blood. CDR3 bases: TGCGCCAGCAGCTTGGACCGCGGGAGGGTCAATGAGCAGTTCTTC. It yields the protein CASSLDRGRVNEQFF.